This T cell receptor (beta chain) was sequenced during a study of T cells in narcolepsy. The study, taken as a whole, reports: Same-patient CSF and blood CD4+ T cell clonotypes included HCRT-specific and TRIB2-specific autoreactive ones. Some memory CD4+ repertoires had no autoreactive clone sequences. Reportedly, autoreactive clonotypes were serially detected in patients' blood but not controls'.

This clone has just a few counts. Its antigen remains unknown. Produced via immunoSEQ multiplex PCR; TCRdb's table is partial and in-frame only. Among around 30,000 clones, more than 75% were seen once, and the ten largest hold roughly 2%. The CDR3 loop spans 15 amino acids. The germline gives CDR1 SNHLY, CDR2 FYNNEI. The V gene end was trimmed by 3 bases and the J gene end by 5 bases; junction bases not matched to a gene: 6. The specimen sequenced was memory (CD45RA-) CD4+ T cells from blood. The chain employs TRBV2 and TRBJ2-5; 10 bases match TRBD1. The clonotype comes from a human donor in good health. The CDR3 DNA reads TGTGCCAGCAGTGACGACGGGGGACAGGGGGAGACCCAGTACTTC. Its translation is CASSDDGGQGETQYF.